A single sample gave rise to the 17 T cell receptor beta chains below, sequenced in a study of T cell changes during pregnancy in multiple sclerosis. Produced via immunoSEQ multiplex PCR; TCRdb's table is partial and in-frame only. The sample includes approximately 62,000 clones, just over 90% of them seen just once. Sequencing was performed on CD8+ T cells from peripheral blood mononuclear cells, taken in the second trimester of pregnancy. Receptor source: a female donor with multiple sclerosis, enrolled in a pregnancy study.

V usage is TRBV29-1 and J usage is TRBJ2-3, with D possibly being TRBD2 (5 bases). The CDR3 contains 13 residues. Trimming removed 0 bases from V and 7 bases from J, with 11 bases in between. Germline CDR1 reads SQVTM; CDR2 reads ANQGSEA. In DNA, the CDR3 is TGCAGCGTTGAAGATAGCCCGGGGAATACGCAGTATTTT. Protein sequence: CSVEDSPGNTQYF.

The rearrangement uses TRBV7-9 and TRBJ2-5, with 8 bases fitting TRBD2. From germline, CDR1 is SEHNR and CDR2 FQNEAQ (reference sequence). This CDR3 spans 15 amino acids. The V segment lost 5 bases and the J segment 4 bases; nucleotides outside the gene matches: 9. The CDR3 protein is CASSPYAGGGETQYF. For the CDR3, the DNA is TGTGCCAGCAGCCCCTATGCGGGAGGTGGAGAGACCCAGTACTTC. The full variable domain, in which reference TRBV7-9 and TRBJ2-5 provide the parts outside the CDR3, is DTGVSQNPRHKITKRGQNVTFRCDPISEHNRLYWYRQTLGQGPEFLTYFQNEAQLEKSRLLSDRFSAERPKGSFSTLEIQRTEQGDSAMYLCASSPYAGGGETQYFGPGTRLLVL.

This chain joins TRBV23-1 and TRBJ1-5, with a tentative D call TRBD1 (6 bases). TRBV23-1 is sorted into the ORF group, with uncertain function. The length of the CDR3 is 17 residues. Trimming cost V 8 bases and J 4 bases, with 24 bases left between them. The CDR3 region is CASDYFTGYVANQPQHF. The CDR3 region has the DNA TGCGCCAGCGATTACTTTACAGGGTACGTAGCAAATCAGCCCCAGCATTTT.

This sequence joins TRBV6-5 and TRBJ1-2; 7 nucleotides align to TRBD1. Germline CDR1 reads MNHEY; CDR2 reads SVGAGI. The J segment lost 7 bases and the V segment lost 5 bases, leaving 7 bases of the junction unmatched. The CDR3 sequence is 13 residues long. This CDR3 reads CASSKGQRSGYTF. CDR3 DNA: TGTGCCAGCAGTAAGGGACAGCGGTCTGGCTACACCTTC.

This chain joins TRBV30 and TRBJ2-7, with 7 bases fitting TRBD2. This CDR3 has 16 amino acids. CDR1 is GTSNPN and CDR2 is SVGIG in the germline V gene (reference sequence). The V segment lost 5 bases and the J segment 2 bases; nucleotides outside the gene matches: 15. This CDR3 is CAWVDSSGLPPYEQYF. The CDR3 DNA reads as TGTGCCTGGGTCGATTCATCGGGACTACCTCCCTACGAGCAGTACTTC.

Only one count was recorded for this clone. The chain uses TRBV11-2 and TRBJ2-7, with TRBD1 as a possible D gene (6 bases). Per the germline V gene, CDR1 is SGHAT and CDR2 is FQNNGV. The length of the CDR3 is 14 residues. Trimming took 0 bases from V and 2 from J, leaving 8 bases between them. CDR3 protein: CASSLESGAYEQYF. In nucleotides, the CDR3 is TGTGCCAGCAGCTTAGAGTCAGGGGCCTACGAGCAGTACTTC.

The rearrangement links TRBV7-8 to TRBJ2-7; TRBD2 might be the D (6 bases). The ends were cut back, 1 base at V and 7 bases at J, with 14 bases in the middle. Germline V gene lookup returns CDR1 SGHVS and CDR2 FQNEAQ. This CDR3 region has 14 residues. CDR3 DNA sequence: TGTGCCAGCAGCTTAGGGGGGGACCTGGGGGAGCAGTACTTC. Protein product: CASSLGGDLGEQYF. The entire variable domain, with the rest obtained from reference TRBV7-8 and TRBJ2-7, is as follows: GAGVSQSPRYKVAKRGQDVALRCDPISGHVSLFWYQQALGQGPEFLTYFQNEAQLDKSGLPSDRFFAERPEGSVSTLKIQRTQQEDSAVYLCASSLGGDLGEQYFGPGTRLTVT.

The rearrangement links TRBV25-1 to TRBJ2-1; D is uncertain. Trimming removed 4 bases at V and 4 bases at J, with 5 bases between. The CDR3 totals 12 residues. Germline V lookup: CDR1 MGHDK, CDR2 SYGVNS. The DNA of the CDR3 is TGTGCCAGCAGTGTCAGATACAATGAGCAGTTCTTC. Translated: CASSVRYNEQFF.

The J gene is TRBJ2-7, the V gene TRBV30; TRBD2 might be the D (7 bases). The germline gives CDR1 GTSNPN, CDR2 SVGIG (reference sequence). V lost 2 bases to trimming and J lost 7 bases, with 15 bases between them. CDR3 length equals 13 residues. CDR3 sequence: CAWSHGGRREQYF. CDR3 in DNA: TGTGCCTGGAGTCACGGGGGGCGCAGAGAGCAGTACTTC.

The genes are TRBV7-8 and TRBJ1-1, with D possibly TRBD1 on 5 matching bases. Per the germline V gene, CDR1 is SGHVS and CDR2 is FQNEAQ. The CDR3 contains 12 residues. V was trimmed by 5 bases and J by 6 bases, leaving 10 bases between them. This chain's CDR3 is CASSHMGPEAFF. CDR3 DNA: TGTGCCAGCAGCCATATGGGGCCTGAAGCTTTCTTT.

This chain joins TRBV5-4 and TRBJ2-5, with 10 bases fitting TRBD2. The CDR3 loop spans 14 amino acids. Germline assignment: CDR1 SGHNT and CDR2 YYREEE (reference sequence). V was pared by 2 bases and J by 3 bases, with 1 base of the junction left unmatched. The CDR3 DNA is TGTGCCAGCAGCTTCCTAGCGGGGGAAGAGACCCAGTACTTC. Its translation is CASSFLAGEETQYF.

V and J are TRBV28 and TRBJ2-3; weak D call: TRBD1 (5 bases). The germline gives CDR1 MDHEN, CDR2 SYDVKM. Trimming took off 6 bases at V and 2 bases at J, with 12 bases between the two ends. The CDR3 spans 14 residues. The CDR3, as DNA: TGTGCCAGCAGCTTTGACAGAGCCACAGATACGCAGTATTTT. This translates into CASSFDRATDTQYF.

The chain combines TRBV15 with TRBJ2-2, with D perhaps TRBD2 (6 bases). The CDR3 has 14 residues. V was trimmed by 8 bases and J by 2 bases, leaving 12 bases between them. Looked up from germline, CDR1 is LNHNV and CDR2 is YYDKDF (reference sequence). CDR3 DNA: TGTGCCACCCTCGCCGGGAGAAACACCGGGGAGCTGTTTTTT. This codes for CATLAGRNTGELFF.

The V gene is TRBV5-1, the J gene TRBJ2-5; D is possibly TRBD1 (6 bases). The CDR3 length is 15 residues. Trimming cost V 0 bases and J 1 base, with 10 bases left between them. Germline V gene data show CDR1 as SGHRS and CDR2 as YFSETQ. In DNA, the CDR3 is TGCGCCAGCAGCTTGGCCCCGGACAGCCAAGAGACCCAGTACTTC. Its translation: CASSLAPDSQETQYF. The full variable domain, in which reference TRBV5-1 and TRBJ2-5 provide the parts outside the CDR3, is KAGVTQTPRYLIKTRGQQVTLSCSPISGHRSVSWYQQTPGQGLQFLFEYFSETQRNKGNFPGRFSGRQFSNSRSEMNVSTLELGDSALYLCASSLAPDSQETQYFGPGTRLLVL.

The chain is built from TRBV7-6 and TRBJ1-1; D is unclear. This CDR3 is 14 amino acids long. Germline CDR1 is SGHVS and CDR2 is FNYEAQ. Trimming removed 5 bases at V and 1 base at J, with 11 bases between. The CDR3 bases are TGTGCCAGCAGCCCTAACGGAGGGAACACTGAAGCTTTCTTT. Amino acid sequence: CASSPNGGNTEAFF.

This chain connects TRBV6-5 to TRBJ1-3, with 7 bases that match TRBD1. V dropped 6 bases and J dropped 5; count of bases not matched to a gene: 10. Germline V CDR1 and CDR2: MNHEY, SVGAGI. The CDR3 contains 15 residues. The CDR3 nucleotides are TGTGCCAGCAGCCAGAAGGGACAGAAGAGAAACACCATATATTTT. It yields the protein CASSQKGQKRNTIYF.

The chain carries TRBV18 and TRBJ1-2; 9 positions match TRBD1. The germline CDR1 and CDR2 sequences are KGHSH and LQKENI. This CDR3 spans 16 amino acids. The junction had 7 bases not matched to a gene; V was cut back by 3 bases and J by 2 bases. CDR3 loop: CASSPVPGQGNYGYTF. The CDR3 DNA sequence: TGTGCCAGCTCACCTGTCCCGGGACAGGGAAACTATGGCTACACCTTC. The full variable domain, rest sourced from reference TRBV18 and TRBJ1-2, is NAGVMQNPRHLVRRRGQEARLRCSPMKGHSHVYWYRQLPEEGLKFMVYLQKENIIDESGMPKERFSAEFPKEGPSILRIQQVVRGDSAAYFCASSPVPGQGNYGYTFGSGTRLTVV.